This T cell receptor (beta chain) is from a study of cytomegalovirus exposure and HLA in healthy donors. Points from the study as a whole: In terms of immune exposure information, only CMV serostatus was available. In a later analysis, TCR beta V- and J-gene trimming showed a link to a missense DCLRE1C variant.

13 Jbeta primers and 60 Vbeta primers were used for the PCR. Clones were sequenced by immunoSEQ multiplex PCR, and TCRdb holds only the in-frame ones, with some missing. Recorded for this sample: 100,000 to 150,000 clones. The CDR3 contains 14 residues when both ends are counted. The germline gives CDR1 SGDLS, CDR2 YYNGEE. Comment on this clone: Its antigen is unidentified. A read error is likely, as this CDR3 ends without the conserved phenylalanine or tryptophan. The DNA is omitted, as the CDR3 cannot be located on it reliably, and the CDR3 follows TCRdb's listing.

The sample was PBMCs. The rearrangement links TRBV9 to TRBJ2-7; the listed D gene, TRBD2, was not tested against the DNA. This sequence was found in a man younger than 35 in good health and CMV-seronegative. The CDR3 sequence: CASSVAGFSLAEVP.